A selection of T cell receptor beta chains follows, all from one sample in a study of blood T cell repertoires in COVID-19. TCRdb's copy holds only in-frame clones and misses some; the assay was immunoSEQ multiplex PCR. The sample lists approximately 79,000 clones; around 80% were seen once. The sequenced sample was peripheral blood. The receptors derive from a man between 50 and 59 years old with COVID-19, enrolled during active disease. The CDR3 runs from the conserved cysteine through the conserved F or W. The D gene is left open where the match is weak. Where a row states a size, it is once, few, many or the class of an expanded clone; other rows omit it.

V gene,clone size,D gene,J gene,CDR3 protein,CDR3 DNA
TRBV7-9,.,.,TRBJ1-6,CASSLVGGSSSPLHF,TGTGCCAGCAGCTTAGTTGGAGGGAGCAGTTCACCCCTCCACTTT
TRBV4-1,.,.,TRBJ2-1,CASSQGWEGDEQFF,TGCGCCAGCAGCCAAGGGTGGGAGGGGGATGAGCAGTTCTTC
TRBV7-9,once,TRBD2,TRBJ2-7,CASRPGLAGGPSGHEQYF,TGTGCCAGCAGACCGGGACTAGCGGGAGGGCCGTCGGGGCACGAGCAGTACTTC
TRBV5-1,.,.,TRBJ2-3,CASSYLLGQKPTDTQYF,TGCGCCAGCAGCTACCTCCTCGGACAGAAGCCCACAGATACGCAGTATTTT
TRBV30,.,.,TRBJ1-2,CAWRAGWSYGYTF,TGTGCCTGGAGGGCAGGGTGGTCCTATGGCTACACCTTC
TRBV2,.,.,TRBJ1-1,CASSPAGPEAFF,TGTGCCAGCAGTCCCGCTGGGCCTGAAGCTTTCTTT
TRBV20-1,.,TRBD1,TRBJ1-6,CSATDRGWTPHF,TGCAGTGCTACTGACAGGGGATGGACCCCCCACTTT
TRBV11-2,.,TRBD2,TRBJ2-1,CASSSFPAASGSKDEQFF,TGTGCCAGCAGCTCATTCCCCGCGGCTAGCGGGAGTAAAGATGAGCAGTTCTTC
TRBV19,.,TRBD1,TRBJ1-4,CASSPLVAGGNEKLFF,TGTGCCAGTAGTCCCTTGGTGGCAGGGGGGAATGAAAAACTGTTTTTT
TRBV6-2/TRBV6-3,few,TRBD2,TRBJ2-5,CASSYLAGAGETQYF,TGTGCCAGCAGTTACTTAGCGGGAGCAGGGGAGACCCAGTACTTC
TRBV20-1,.,.,TRBJ2-7,CSASAEGANYEQYF,TGCAGTGCTAGTGCCGAGGGAGCGAACTACGAGCAGTACTTC
TRBV19,once,.,TRBJ1-2,CASSDPWEGYGYTF,TGTGCCAGTAGTGACCCGTGGGAGGGCTATGGCTACACCTTC
TRBV14,once,.,TRBJ1-2,CASSLLDSLYTF,TGTGCCAGCAGCCTTTTAGACAGCCTGTATACCTTC
TRBV28,few,TRBD2,TRBJ2-7,CASSNSGPYYEQYF,TGTGCCAGCAGTAATAGCGGGCCGTACTACGAGCAGTACTTC
TRBV7-8,.,.,TRBJ2-3,CASSPRTDGTDTQYF,TGTGCCAGCAGCCCTCGGACAGACGGGACAGATACGCAGTATTTT
TRBV21-1,.,.,TRBJ2-6,CASSKPRPTGTATGANVLTF,TGTGCCAGCAGCAAGCCGAGACCGACCGGGACAGCTACTGGGGCCAACGTCCTGACTTTC
TRBV14,.,TRBD1,TRBJ1-1,CASSGTGGWDTEAFF,TGTGCCAGCAGCGGGACAGGGGGGTGGGACACTGAAGCTTTCTTT
TRBV18,once,TRBD2,TRBJ2-1,CASSPLAGGPFNEQFF,TGTGCCAGCTCACCACTAGCGGGAGGGCCATTCAATGAGCAGTTCTTC
TRBV19,once,TRBD1,TRBJ1-5,CASSGTGVGQPQHF,TGTGCCAGTAGTGGTACAGGGGTTGGACAGCCCCAGCATTTT
TRBV24-1,.,TRBD2,TRBJ2-1,CATSDLGTTSNEQFF,TGTGCCACCAGTGATTTGGGGACTACTAGTAATGAGCAGTTCTTC